A single T cell receptor (beta chain) is shown here with its context. This receptor's antigen is unknown. No clone much larger than this one lies a single base away; base qualities are absent. This sample includes further DNA sequences coding for the same CDR3. The sample belongs to a study of blood T cell repertoires in COVID-19 (dated by TCRdb to the early 2020s). The study in broad terms: Collaborator samples came from the United States, Italy and Spain and covered acute and convalescent phases of COVID-19. Nearly every sample came with metadata listing a de-identified subject ID, COVID-19 status, age in years and sex. The dataset comprised deeply sampled blood TCRbeta repertoires from subjects exposed to, actively infected with, or recovered from COVID-19. Where HLA class I and class II types were available, the types were taken from metadata supplied by the sample provider, not from assay-based typing. The repertoires were released in a freely available public database intended as a resource for research on the immune response to SARS-CoV-2. The samples were drawn from the first 160 participants of the ongoing ImmuneRACE study and from roughly 1,300 subjects provided by 6 global collaborators. The material from the prospective study consisted of cDNA or gDNA derived from T cells, B-cell-depleted T cells, or PBMCs.

V drops 0 bases and J drops 2 bases, leaving 7 bases in between. Reading the germline V gene gives CDR1 SGHTA and CDR2 FQGTGA. The CDR3 has 14 amino acids, counting the end cysteine and phenylalanine. Only CDR3 DNA is held: 42 bases, read in frame from base 1. General findings and caveats noted by the study authors: Clinical and demographic metadata were provided uncurated, with the amount varying by source and participant.

Whole blood was collected in K2EDTA tubes by collaborating institutions according to the institutions' own protocols. For TCRbeta analysis, collaborators shipped samples as frozen whole blood, isolated PBMCs, or DNA extracted from either of those sample types. The immunoSEQ Assay, a bias-controlled multiplex PCR, was used to amplify TCRbeta CDR3 regions from genomic DNA. Turning to the authors' computational methods: The number of nucleated cells in each sample was estimated by amplification of reference gene primers within the assay. To quantify the absolute abundance of each unique TCRbeta CDR3 rearrangement, sequence reads were collapsed and filtered. Productive Simpson clonality was computed per sample as the square root of Simpson's diversity index over productive rearrangements. Drawn from immuneACCESS, this table holds only the in-frame rearrangements with V and J called that TCRdb kept. Clones are partly lost; checked studies trace under half to an unresolved V gene and leave the rest unexplained. V, J and clone size are taken as reported in that table, and D and trimming were inferred from the DNA itself. The sample table records 200,000 or so clones; 80% to 85% of these occur just once. The top ten clonotypes cover 4% to 5.5% of the sample.

In this chain, TRBV7-3 is recombined with TRBJ2-5, with TRBD2 tentatively as D gene (5 bases match). The receptor was isolated from a human donor in a cohort sampled during active COVID-19. The sample was peripheral blood. CDR3 reads: CASSLTGGQETQYF. The bases read TGTGCCAGCAGCTTAACGGGCGGGCAAGAGACCCAGTACTTC. The CDR3 plus the reference TRBV7-3 and TRBJ2-5 genes for the other parts give the full variable domain: GAGVSQTPSNKVTEKGKYVELRCDPISGHTALYWYRQSLGQGPEFLIYFQGTGAADDSGLPNDRFFAVRPEGSVSTLKIQRTERGDSAVYLCASSLTGGQETQYFGPGTRLLVL.